Shown below are 22 T cell receptor beta chains from a single sample sequenced in a study of graft-versus-host responses after intestinal transplantation. Irradiated, violet-dye-labeled stimulator cells, around 200,000 in number, were plated with around 200,000 CFSE-labeled responder cells. Clones were read by immunoSEQ multiplex PCR, and TCRdb kept only the in-frame ones, dropping some. The sample consists of 13,000 to 15,000 clones, around two fifths of them appearing once. The sample consisted of alloreactive CD8+ T cells from a mixed lymphocyte reaction culture, taken before intestinal transplant. Subset noted: CFSE-low proliferating T cells sorted from approximately six-day pre-transplant mixed lymphocyte reaction (GvH or HvG direction). Receptor source: a human patient who received an intestinal transplant.

This clone was detected only once. This rearrangement joins TRBV4-1 to TRBJ2-3; 7 positions agree with TRBD2. Trimming cost V 8 bases and J 3 bases; bases outside gene matches: 2. This CDR3 has 12 residues. Germline V gene lookup returns CDR1 MGHRA and CDR2 YSYEKL. CDR3 amino acids: CASASGTDTQYF. CDR3 sequence (DNA): TGCGCCAGCGCTAGCGGAACAGATACGCAGTATTTT.

The chain links TRBV6-6 to TRBJ1-1, with unresolved D. There are 15 residues in the CDR3. Looked up from germline, CDR1 is MNHNY and CDR2 is SVGAGI (reference sequence). Trimming cost V 0 bases and J 5 bases, with 13 bases left between them. The CDR3 DNA follows: TGTGCCAGCAGTTACTCGAGGGAGGCTCCTACTGAAGCTTTCTTT. As protein: CASSYSREAPTEAFF.

The chain is built from TRBV7-6 and TRBJ2-5; TRBD1 aligns across 7 bases. From germline, CDR1 is SGHVS and CDR2 FNYEAQ. The CDR3 loop spans 15 amino acids. The junction had 6 bases not matched to a gene; V was cut back by 3 bases and J by 2 bases. The CDR3 DNA follows: TGTGCCAGCAGCTTTCACAGGGGAATACAAGAGACCCAGTACTTC. Translating gives CASSFHRGIQETQYF.

The table lists this clone with a few counts. The V and J genes are TRBV5-5 and TRBJ1-1; 10 positions match TRBD1. This CDR3 has 16 amino acids. V shed 2 bases, J shed 5 bases, and the junction held 9 bases outside the gene matches. CDR1 and CDR2 (germline): SGHKS, YYEKEE (reference sequence). The CDR3: CASSLDDRGLGTEAFF. DNA for the CDR3: TGTGCCAGCAGCTTAGACGACAGGGGGCTGGGTACTGAAGCTTTCTTT.

This chain connects TRBV27 to TRBJ2-7, with 8 bases fitting TRBD2. The germline CDR1 and CDR2 sequences are MNHEY and SMNVEV (reference sequence). The CDR3 runs 14 residues. Germline trimming cut 0 bases from V and 2 bases from J; bases unmatched to any gene: 0. The CDR3 bases are TGTGCCAGCAGTTTATCGCGGGGGGCCTACGAGCAGTACTTC. Translated, it gives CASSLSRGAYEQYF.

This clone showed up just a few times. The chain uses TRBV2 and TRBJ2-1; D not resolved. There are 14 residues in the CDR3. Germline CDR1 SNHLY, CDR2 FYNNEI. V was shortened by 3 bases and J by 2 bases, with 8 bases between the two germline ends. Here the CDR3 DNA reads TGTGCCAGCAGTGAGCCCAGTGCCTACAATGAGCAGTTCTTC. Translation gives CASSEPSAYNEQFF.

There are a few counts of this clone. The rearrangement links TRBV7-9 to TRBJ1-2; unclear D gene. The V end was cut by 5 bases, the J end by 6 bases, with 16 bases between. Germline CDR1 is SEHNR and CDR2 is FQNEAQ (reference sequence). This CDR3 has 14 residues. The CDR3 spells CASSPWPGIDGYTF. CDR3 in DNA: TGTGCCAGCAGCCCTTGGCCGGGTATCGATGGCTACACCTTC.

The chain recombines TRBV4-1 with TRBJ1-2, with 8 nucleotides matching TRBD1. Germline CDR1 and CDR2: MGHRA and YSYEKL. This CDR3 region has 14 residues. V was pared by 4 bases and J by 6 bases, with 7 bases of the junction left unmatched. CDR3 in amino acids: CASSRAQGADGYTF. For the CDR3, the DNA is TGCGCCAGCAGCCGAGCCCAGGGGGCAGATGGCTACACCTTC.

The rearrangement uses TRBV13 and TRBJ2-2; the D is unclear. This CDR3 is built from 15 residues. Between the trimmed V and J ends, which lost 2 bases and 1 base, there was a span of 8 bases. Germline V gene lookup returns CDR1 PRHDT and CDR2 FYEKMQ (reference sequence). CDR3 nucleotides: TGTGCCAGCAGCTTAAGATTCAGGAACACCGGGGAGCTGTTTTTT. Protein sequence: CASSLRFRNTGELFF. Full variable domain (outside the CDR3, taken from reference TRBV13 and TRBJ2-2): AAGVIQSPRHLIKEKRETATLKCYPIPRHDTVYWYQQGPGQDPQFLISFYEKMQSDKGSIPDRFSAQQFSDYHSELNMSSLELGDSALYFCASSLRFRNTGELFFGEGSRLTVL.

The chain employs TRBV5-1 and TRBJ2-7, with D tentatively TRBD2 (5 bases). This CDR3 has 14 residues. From germline, CDR1 is SGHRS and CDR2 YFSETQ. The ends were cut back, 0 bases at V and 4 bases at J, with 11 bases in the middle. CDR3 in amino acids: CASSLAFPGYEQYF. For the CDR3, the DNA is TGCGCCAGCAGCTTGGCCTTTCCGGGATACGAGCAGTACTTC.

The rearrangement links TRBV29-1 to TRBJ2-3; D uncertain. The CDR3 contains 15 residues. Trimming took 0 bases from V and 0 from J, leaving 10 bases between them. Germline V CDR1 and CDR2: SQVTM, ANQGSEA. The CDR3: CSVEDRSSSTDTQYF. DNA for the CDR3: TGCAGCGTTGAAGATCGGAGTTCTAGCACAGATACGCAGTATTTT.

The chain links TRBV7-9 to TRBJ2-7; 7 bases map to TRBD1. Germline assignment: CDR1 SEHNR and CDR2 FQNEAQ (reference sequence). The CDR3 loop spans 16 amino acids. V lost 4 bases to trimming and J lost 3 bases; unmatched junction nucleotides: 12. The DNA of the CDR3 is TGTGCCAGCAGCTCACTAACAGGGGATAAGATCTACGAGCAGTACTTC. Translation: CASSSLTGDKIYEQYF.

The rearrangement joins TRBV9 to TRBJ2-7; TRBD2 aligns across 14 bases. Germline CDR1 reads SGDLS; CDR2 reads YYNGEE. The CDR3 loop spans 15 amino acids. The trim removed 0 bases at V and 5 bases at J, leaving 1 base unmatched. CDR3 in DNA: TGTGCCAGCAGCGTAGAGGGACTAGCGGGGGACGAGCAGTACTTC. This translates into CASSVEGLAGDEQYF.

The chain has TRBV9 and TRBJ1-1; D remains unclear. V gave up 5 bases and J gave up 8 bases, with 13 bases separating them. Germline assignment: CDR1 SGDLS and CDR2 YYNGEE. The CDR3 has 12 residues. In DNA, the CDR3 is TGTGCCAGCAGTCCCTGGCAGTTAGAAGCTTTCTTT. Translating gives CASSPWQLEAFF.

V is TRBV30 and J is TRBJ1-1; D may be TRBD1 (5 bases). The CDR3 has 16 amino acids. Germline V gene sequence: CDR1 GTSNPN, CDR2 SVGIG (reference sequence). Trimming stripped 2 bases from V and 4 bases from J, with 20 bases between. CDR3: CAWSIMGLGLGTEAFF. For the CDR3, the DNA is TGTGCCTGGAGTATTATGGGACTGGGGTTGGGCACTGAAGCTTTCTTT.

The chain carries TRBV4-3 and TRBJ2-7; the D is unclear. The CDR3 loop spans 15 amino acids. Germline CDR1 reads LGHNA; CDR2 reads YSLEER. Trimming removed 0 bases from V and 0 bases from J, with 9 bases in between. CDR3 residues: CASSQDRSSSYEQYF. DNA of the CDR3: TGCGCCAGCAGCCAAGATCGGAGCAGCTCCTACGAGCAGTACTTC.

A few counts support this clone. The chain uses TRBV4-1 and TRBJ2-3; 7 bases agree with TRBD2. With V trimmed by 3 bases and J by 4 bases, 13 bases remained unmatched. Per the germline V gene, CDR1 is MGHRA and CDR2 is YSYEKL. There are 17 residues in the CDR3. The CDR3 loop reads CASSHDLAVLGADTQYF. For the CDR3, the DNA is TGCGCCAGCAGCCATGACCTAGCGGTTTTGGGCGCAGATACGCAGTATTTT.

This clone was counted between two and nine times. The J gene is TRBJ2-7, the V gene TRBV7-6; a possible D gene is TRBD1 (5 bases). The CDR3 consists of 14 residues. Trimming took 3 bases from V and 2 from J, leaving 11 bases between them. The germline gives CDR1 SGHVS, CDR2 FNYEAQ. DNA of the CDR3: TGTGCCAGCAGCTTGGTAGACAGAACCTACGAGCAGTACTTC. Protein sequence: CASSLVDRTYEQYF.

This clone has a handful of counts. The genes are TRBV7-2 and TRBJ2-7; no firm D call. The length of the CDR3 is 11 residues. Trimming removed 5 bases from V and 3 bases from J, with 5 bases in between. CDR1 is SGHTA and CDR2 is FQGNSA in the germline V gene. The CDR3 here is CASSLYYEQYF. In nucleotides, the CDR3 is TGTGCCAGCAGCCTGTACTACGAGCAGTACTTC.

The V gene is TRBV7-7, the J gene TRBJ2-1; 8 nucleotides match TRBD2. Germline-derived CDR1 and CDR2 are SSHAT and FNYEAQ (reference sequence). Germline trimming cut 6 bases from V and 8 bases from J; bases unmatched to any gene: 9. There are 14 residues in the CDR3. The CDR3 is CASSLAGGLDEQFF. Here the CDR3 DNA reads TGTGCCAGCAGTCTGGCGGGGGGACTCGATGAGCAGTTCTTC. Supplemented by reference TRBV7-7 and TRBJ2-1, the full variable domain reads GAGVSQSPRYKVTKRGQDVTLRCDPISSHATLYWYQQALGQGPEFLTYFNYEAQPDKSGLPSDRFSAERPEGSISTLTIQRTEQRDSAMYRCASSLAGGLDEQFFGPGTRLTVL.

CDR3 in DNA: TGCGCCAGCAGCCAAGATTCCAGCTCCTACAATGAGCAGTTCTTC. Its protein product is CASSQDSSSYNEQFF. The V call is TRBV4-3, the J call TRBJ2-1; D unresolved. V lost 0 bases and J 0 bases, leaving 6 bases between the germline ends. CDR1 is LGHNA, CDR2 YSLEER, per germline. The CDR3 is 15 residues long.

The rearrangement links TRBV7-6 to TRBJ2-1, with D maybe TRBD2 (5 bases). Trimming pared 4 bases from V and 8 bases from J, leaving 12 bases between. CDR1 and CDR2 (germline): SGHVS, FNYEAQ. The CDR3 runs 13 residues. The CDR3 loop reads CASSSSPGYEQFF. For the CDR3, the DNA is TGTGCCAGCAGCTCTAGCCCGGGGTATGAGCAGTTCTTC.